The subject of this entry is one T cell receptor (beta chain). The clone's antigen remains unknown. Base-call qualities are not available, and no considerably larger clone is one nucleotide away. TCR cDNA was synthesized by 5'RACE template switching, through which a universal primer site and unique molecular identifiers were introduced. cDNA synthesis was primed from both the TCR alpha and TCR beta constant segments. Library amplification used two PCR steps, and the second PCR step added sample barcodes and sequencing adapters. Sequencing of libraries was performed on Illumina HiSeq 2500 (2x100 bp) or NovaSeq (2x150 bp). As for the original processing: MIGEC was used to demultiplex reads and collapse the reads into UMI consensus sequences, and MiXCR was used for V(D)J alignment. Vaccine-responding clonotypes were defined with edgeR using replicate PBMC samples, requiring FDR below 0.01 and a log2 fold change above 5 up to day 15. Each bulk clonotype was labeled CD4 or CD8 based on which sequenced repertoire, CD4 or CD8, contained the clonotype at higher abundance. TCRdb reanalyzed the raw reads on its own, using fastp at Q25 for trimming and MiXCR for clone calling, and kept in-frame beta chains. Every distinct CDR3 protein forms one entry, paired with its most common genes and DNA. TCRdb, rather than the study authors, made the V and J calls. The sample contains approximately 550,000 distinct CDR3 sequences, 15% to 20% of them found a single time. Of the sample, 13% to 15% falls within the top ten clones.

The data were taken from a study of T cells after yellow fever vaccination (dated by TCRdb to about 2019). Describing the broader study: The SMART-Seq v4 Ultra Low Input RNA kit was used to prepare libraries from fractions with low cell numbers. To follow T-cell clones before and after primary and booster YFV17D yellow fever vaccination, bulk TCR alpha and beta repertoires were sequenced over time. The cohort comprised two healthy male donors, one aged 18 to 29 and one aged 30 to 40 years. Bulk PBMC replicates and cell subsets were isolated from blood drawn at multiple timepoints before and after both primary and secondary immunization. What the work shows at the level of the full study, not this receptor alone: Computational filtering was needed because FACS-sorted repertoires could contain abundant contaminating clonotypes from the bulk population. The secondary T-cell response was found to be weaker but faster than the primary response, with a peak reached on day 5 rather than on day 15. A small share of clonotypes was detected in both CD4 and CD8 compartments, with the overlap likely arising from convergent recombination. Only a couple of donors were included in the study, so the extent to which the findings can be generalized is limited. After the booster, most clones that had expanded after primary vaccination were detected again (almost 97% of CD4 and roughly nine tenths of CD8), suggesting broad maintenance of memory.

What this sample's treatment or condition label stands for: live attenuated yellow fever vaccine strain. At each blood-draw timepoint, two biological replicates of bulk PBMCs were obtained. PBMCs were isolated from peripheral blood using a standard Ficoll-Paque protocol. TriZol was used to extract RNA from bulk PBMCs, from CD4 and CD8 fractions, and from dextramer-positive and dextramer-negative fractions. The germline V gene encodes CDR1 MDHEN and CDR2 SYDVKM. The CDR3 numbers 14 residues from cysteine through phenylalanine. Left in the record is the CDR3 DNA by itself, 42 bases read in frame from the first base. V and J are trimmed by 3 bases and 8 bases, and the gene matches miss 6 bases of the junction.

The chain is encoded by TRBV28 joined to TRBJ2-1, and TRBD1 matches 8 of the central bases. The material was PBMCs, obtained 15 days after the yellow fever booster vaccination. The sequence was obtained from a man younger than 45 who received the YFV17D yellow fever vaccine. The nucleotide sequence reads TGTGCCAGCAGTTTCTCCTCGACAGGGGATGAGCAGTTCTTC. Its protein product is CASSFSSTGDEQFF. Reference TRBV28 and TRBJ2-1 proteins supply the regions before and after the CDR3; the full variable domain is: DVKVTQSSRYLVKRTGEKVFLECVQDMDHENMFWYRQDPGLGLRLIYFSYDVKMKEKGDIPEGYSVSREKKERFSLILESASTNQTSMYLCASSFSSTGDEQFFGPGTRLTVL.